The 29 T cell receptor beta chains below all came from one sample that was sequenced in a study of CD8 T cells in Susac syndrome. Reverse transcription of roughly 0.5 to 1 ug RNA was carried out with random hexamers. Using its own MiXCR run on the immunoSEQ multiplex PCR reads, TCRdb lists one record per CDR3 protein. The table lists approximately 110,000 distinct CDR3 sequences, approximately 93% of them singletons. Sequenced: CD8+ T cells from PBMCs. The receptors stem from a human donor with multiple sclerosis.

V is TRBV10-3 and J is TRBJ1-4; D uncertain. CDR3 length equals 14 residues. Trimming removed 2 bases from V and 8 bases from J, with 12 bases in between. Germline V gene lookup returns CDR1 ENHRY and CDR2 SYGVKD. CDR3 DNA sequence: TGTGCCATCAGTGAGGGCAAGGGAAAGGAAAAACTGTTTTTT. Translating gives CAISEGKGKEKLFF.

This clonotype was found once. The J gene is TRBJ2-7, the V gene TRBV6-1, with 12 positions matching TRBD1. Per germline, CDR1 MNHNS and CDR2 SASEGT. This CDR3 contains 17 residues. V lost 7 bases to trimming and J lost 3 bases; unmatched junction nucleotides: 13. The CDR3 coding sequence is TGTGCCAGCATCCCGGGACAGGGGGCAAAATGGAACTACGAGCAGTACGTC. This gives the protein CASIPGQGAKWNYEQYV.

The V call is TRBV29-1, the J call TRBJ1-2; tentative D call: TRBD1 (5 bases). The V and J ends lost 0 bases and 4 bases respectively, with 15 bases between them. The CDR3 is 15 residues long. The germline V gene has CDR1 SQVTM and CDR2 ANQGSEA. CDR3 amino acids: CSVEDLTVGGYGYTF. The CDR3 nucleotides are TGCAGCGTTGAAGATTTGACAGTCGGGGGCTATGGCTACACCTTC. Based on the CDR3 plus reference TRBV29-1 and TRBJ1-2, the full variable domain is SAVISQKPSRDICQRGTSLTIQCQVDSQVTMMFWYRQQPGQSLTLIATANQGSEATYESGFVIDKFPISRPNLTFSTLTVSNMSPEDSSIYLCSVEDLTVGGYGYTFGSGTRLTVV.

V and J are TRBV10-1 and TRBJ2-7; D is undetermined. The CDR3 is 13 residues long. CDR1 is WNHNN and CDR2 is SYGVQD in the germline V gene (reference sequence). V shed 6 bases and J shed 7 bases, with 16 bases lying between them. CDR3 amino acids: CASSSTLLGEQYF. CDR3 DNA sequence: TGCGCCAGCAGCTCGACTCTCCTCGGGGAGCAGTACTTC.

The J gene is TRBJ2-2, the V gene TRBV7-6; TRBD1 agrees at 11 bases. This CDR3 is 17 amino acids long. Germline lookup yields CDR1 SGHVS and CDR2 FNYEAQ. The V segment lost 0 bases and the J segment 2 bases; nucleotides outside the gene matches: 2. CDR3 nucleotides: TGTGCCAGCAGCTTAGCCGGACAGGGGGCAAACACCGGGGAGCTGTTTTTT. This codes for CASSLAGQGANTGELFF.

The chain employs TRBV7-9 and TRBJ2-7; perhaps TRBD1 as D (6 bases). CDR3 length: 15 amino acids. The ends were cut back, 5 bases at V and 3 bases at J, with 17 bases in the middle. Germline loops: CDR1 SEHNR, CDR2 FQNEAQ (reference sequence). CDR3 in DNA: TGTGCCAGCAGCCCCTTTGGGGGCCCAAGCTACGAGCAGTACTTC. It codes for CASSPFGGPSYEQYF.

The V gene is TRBV7-9, the J gene TRBJ2-1; 9 bases align to TRBD2. The CDR3 extends over 17 amino acids. CDR1 SEHNR and CDR2 FQNEAQ come from the germline V gene (reference sequence). V dropped 2 bases and J dropped 2; count of bases not matched to a gene: 7. The CDR3, as DNA: TGTGCCAGCAGCTTACCCGCGGGGGGGATCCCCTACAATGAGCAGTTCTTC. This gives the protein CASSLPAGGIPYNEQFF.

This chain links TRBV7-9 with TRBJ1-1, with 9 bases aligning to TRBD1. The CDR3 runs to 14 residues. Losses at the gene ends were 5 bases for V and 6 bases for J; bases not matched to a gene: 7. Germline V lookup: CDR1 SEHNR, CDR2 FQNEAQ (reference sequence). The CDR3 DNA follows: TGTGCCAGCAGCCTCCGGGACAGGGTCGCTGAAGCTTTCTTT. This codes for CASSLRDRVAEAFF.

This clonotype was counted a single time. The chain has TRBV12-3 or TRBV12-4 and TRBJ2-2; 8 positions agree with TRBD2. Germline trimming cut 2 bases from V and 3 bases from J; bases unmatched to any gene: 2. The CDR3 covers 15 residues. The CDR3 is CASSLTGGYTGELFF. Written as DNA, the CDR3 is TGTGCCAGCAGTTTAACGGGGGGGTACACCGGGGAGCTGTTTTTT.

The chain has TRBV12-5 and TRBJ1-4; no firm D call. Per germline, CDR1 LGHNT and CDR2 FRNRAP. Trimming took 4 bases from V and 7 from J, leaving 13 bases between them. This CDR3 has 14 amino acids. CDR3 region: CASGSSWESEKLFF. The CDR3 DNA reads as TGTGCTAGTGGTTCCAGTTGGGAGAGTGAAAAACTGTTTTTT. Together with reference TRBV12-5 and TRBJ1-4, the CDR3 gives the full variable domain: DARVTQTPRHKVTEMGQEVTMRCQPILGHNTVFWYRQTMMQGLELLAYFRNRAPLDDSGMPKDRFSAEMPDATLATLKIQPSEPRDSAVYFCASGSSWESEKLFFGSGTQLSVL.

The chain uses TRBV21-1 and TRBJ2-5; the table names TRBD1, a call not compared with the DNA. TRBV21-1 is given as a pseudogene. The CDR3 contains 16 residues. CDR3 region: CASSIPKGQTQETQYF. CDR3 DNA: TGTGCCAGCAGCATTCCTAAGGGACAGACCCAAGAGACCCAGTACTTC.

This sequence joins TRBV7-9 and TRBJ1-1; D uncertain. Germline-derived CDR1 and CDR2 are SEHNR and FQNEAQ (reference sequence). The V and J ends lost 7 bases and 5 bases respectively, with 5 bases between them. This CDR3 has 10 amino acids. The CDR3 is CASTVTEAFF. The CDR3 nucleotides are TGTGCCAGCACCGTAACTGAAGCTTTCTTT.

V and J are TRBV19 and TRBJ1-1, with D possibly matching TRBD1 (5 bases). From germline, CDR1 is LNHDA and CDR2 SQIVND (reference sequence). The CDR3 covers 13 residues. Deletions cut 5 bases from V and 1 base from J, with 8 bases between. CDR3 sequence reads: CASSPGPNTEAFF. The CDR3 nucleotides read TGTGCCAGTAGTCCGGGGCCGAACACTGAAGCTTTCTTT.

The J gene is TRBJ2-7, the V gene TRBV5-6; TRBD1 agrees at 9 bases. The J segment lost 11 bases and the V segment lost 2 bases, leaving 5 bases of the junction unmatched. The CDR3 contains 12 residues. Germline CDR1 and CDR2: SGHDT and YYEEEE. CDR3 residues: CASSFRTGVKYF. The CDR3 nucleotides are TGTGCCAGCAGCTTTCGGACAGGGGTAAAGTACTTC.

The chain links TRBV12-3 or TRBV12-4 to TRBJ1-2; D unresolved. Trimming took off 6 bases at V and 2 bases at J, with 13 bases between the two ends. The CDR3 has 14 amino acids. The CDR3 loop reads CASSPQMTNYGYTF. DNA for the CDR3: TGTGCCAGCAGCCCTCAGATGACGAACTATGGCTACACCTTC.

The chain couples TRBV9 to TRBJ1-2; tentatively, D is TRBD1 (5 bases). Trimming removed 3 bases from V and 6 bases from J, with 18 bases in between. The germline CDR1 and CDR2 sequences are SGDLS and YYNGEE. The CDR3 consists of 15 residues. The CDR3 reads CASSAGGAHPDGYTF. The DNA of the CDR3 is TGTGCCAGCAGCGCCGGAGGGGCGCATCCTGATGGCTACACCTTC.

This chain joins TRBV19 and TRBJ1-1, with D possibly TRBD1 on 5 matching bases. V was trimmed by 7 bases and J by 4 bases, leaving 13 bases between them. The germline V gene encodes CDR1 LNHDA and CDR2 SQIVND (reference sequence). This CDR3 has 13 residues. The CDR3: CASNRQGITEAFF. The CDR3 nucleotides are TGTGCCAGTAATAGGCAGGGCATCACTGAAGCTTTCTTT. The full variable domain, in which reference TRBV19 and TRBJ1-1 provide the parts outside the CDR3, is DGGITQSPKYLFRKEGQNVTLSCEQNLNHDAMYWYRQDPGQGLRLIYYSQIVNDFQKGDIAEGYSVSREKKESFPLTVTSAQKNPTAFYLCASNRQGITEAFFGQGTRLTVV.

The genes are TRBV5-1 and TRBJ1-1, with 7 bases matching TRBD1. The CDR3 extends over 12 amino acids. The trim removed 8 bases at V and 6 bases at J, leaving 7 bases unmatched. Germline V lookup: CDR1 SGHRS, CDR2 YFSETQ. The CDR3 nucleotides are TGCGCCAGTGCAGCAGGGGGACCTGAAGCTTTCTTT. Translating it yields CASAAGGPEAFF.

The chain has TRBV28 and TRBJ2-7; 8 nucleotides line up with TRBD2. V was pared by 3 bases and J by 7 bases, with 8 bases of the junction left unmatched. This CDR3 contains 14 residues. CDR1 MDHEN and CDR2 SYDVKM come from the germline V gene. The CDR3 region is CASSLGSGVREQYF. CDR3 bases: TGTGCCAGCAGTTTGGGTAGCGGGGTACGGGAGCAGTACTTC.

This rearrangement joins TRBV27 to TRBJ1-1; D remains unclear. V was shortened by 5 bases and J by 6 bases, with 13 bases between the two germline ends. This CDR3 has 13 amino acids. Germline V gene lookup returns CDR1 MNHEY and CDR2 SMNVEV (reference sequence). CDR3 amino acids: CASSRGRSSEAFF. CDR3 sequence (DNA): TGTGCCAGCAGTCGAGGGCGTTCTTCTGAAGCTTTCTTT.

This rearrangement joins TRBV9 to TRBJ2-1; 9 nucleotides align to TRBD1. CDR1 and CDR2 (germline): SGDLS, YYNGEE. Losses at the gene ends were 0 bases for V and 6 bases for J; bases not matched to a gene: 10. The CDR3 is 17 residues long. CDR3 coding DNA: TGTGCCAGCAGCGTAGCTCGTACAGGGGGCCGAGGCAATGAGCAGTTCTTC. Translated: CASSVARTGGRGNEQFF.

The V call is TRBV15, the J call TRBJ2-1, with D possibly being TRBD1 or TRBD2 (5 bases each). The CDR3 contains 14 residues. Per the germline V gene, CDR1 is LNHNV and CDR2 is YYDKDF (reference sequence). Trimming pared 7 bases from V and 5 bases from J, leaving 15 bases between. The CDR3 here is CATTRGPGDNEQFF. For the CDR3, the DNA is TGTGCCACCACCCGGGGACCCGGGGACAATGAGCAGTTCTTC.

The chain links TRBV2 to TRBJ2-3, with 7 positions matching TRBD2. Germline-derived CDR1 and CDR2 are SNHLY and FYNNEI. V was clipped by 2 bases and J by 1 base; unmatched bases: 9. The CDR3 has 17 residues. The CDR3 DNA sequence: TGTGCCAGCAGTGAACCAGGACTAGAGTGGGGCACAGATACGCAGTATTTT. It is translated as CASSEPGLEWGTDTQYF.

Comment on this clonotype: The conserved phenylalanine or tryptophan normally closing the CDR3 is absent here, so this likely arose from a read error. The J gene is TRBJ2-2, the V gene TRBV7-2; 8 bases align to TRBD2. V was pared by 1 base and J by 3 bases, with 7 bases of the junction left unmatched. Per the germline V gene, CDR1 is SGHTA and CDR2 is FQGNSA. This CDR3 has 17 residues. As DNA, the CDR3 is TGTGCCAGCAGCTTAGAGGAGCGGGAGTTCGACACCGGGGAGCTGTTTCTT. Encoded protein: CASSLEEREFDTGELFL.

The genes are TRBV10-2 and TRBJ1-2; unclear D gene. This CDR3 spans 12 amino acids. Germline V gives CDR1 WSHSY, CDR2 SAAADI. The V and J ends lost 3 bases and 4 bases respectively, with 6 bases between them. This chain's CDR3 is CASSDGPYGYTF. The CDR3 DNA reads TGCGCCAGCAGTGACGGGCCCTATGGCTACACCTTC.

CDR3 protein: CATSDAGTPEETQYF. CDR3 nucleotides: TGTGCCACCAGTGACGCCGGGACACCTGAAGAGACCCAGTACTTC. The gene calls are TRBV24-1 and TRBJ2-5; D possibly corresponds to TRBD1 (6 bases). This CDR3 spans 15 amino acids. The ends were cut back, 4 bases at V and 3 bases at J, with 14 bases in the middle. CDR1 and CDR2 (germline): KGHDR, SFDVKD.

V and J are TRBV6-1 and TRBJ1-6; D not certain. V dropped 2 bases and J dropped 6 bases, with 5 bases sitting between them. The CDR3 runs to 13 residues. CDR1 and CDR2 (germline): MNHNS, SASEGT. The CDR3 loop reads CASSETGNSPLHF. The CDR3 DNA reads as TGTGCCAGCAGTGAAACCGGTAATTCACCCCTCCACTTT.

This chain uses TRBV27 with TRBJ2-3; 8 nucleotides match TRBD1. Germline-derived CDR1 and CDR2 are MNHEY and SMNVEV (reference sequence). The junction had 6 bases not matched to a gene; V was cut back by 5 bases and J by 2 bases. The CDR3 contains 15 residues. DNA for the CDR3: TGTGCCAGCAGTCCCGACAGGGGACCCACAGATACGCAGTATTTT. This codes for CASSPDRGPTDTQYF.

The chain joins TRBV12-3 or TRBV12-4 to TRBJ1-5; 7 bases line up with TRBD1. CDR3 size: 17 residues. Trimming removed 5 bases from V and 2 bases from J; junction bases left unmatched: 12. The CDR3: CASSPRQGSLGNQPQHF. DNA of the CDR3: TGTGCCAGCAGTCCCCGACAGGGAAGCTTGGGCAATCAGCCCCAGCATTTT.